These 28 T cell receptor beta chains were all obtained from the same sample, sequenced in a study of cytomegalovirus exposure and HLA in healthy donors (dated 2017 in TCRdb). The library was generated by the immunoSEQ multiplex PCR assay. A mixture of 60 forward primers for TCR Vbeta segments and 13 reverse primers for TCR Jbeta segments was used in the multiplex PCR. In its TCRdb copy, this immuneACCESS table keeps in-frame sequences only and misses some clones. Where compared with another copy, unresolved V genes explain less than half of these, and the others have no known cause. This sample has 200,000 to 300,000 clones in its table, and roughly 82% of those were observed once. Of the sample, over 5% is held by the ten largest clones. Sequenced material: PBMCs. All receptors derive from a woman between 40 and 50 years old in good health and CMV-seropositive.

The J gene is TRBJ2-2, the V gene TRBV27, with 8 bases that match TRBD2. The trim removed 6 bases at V and 3 bases at J, leaving 9 bases unmatched. This CDR3 region has 16 residues. Looked up from germline, CDR1 is MNHEY and CDR2 is SMNVEV (reference sequence). CDR3 DNA: TGTGCCAGCAGAACCTCGGAACTAGCGGACACCGGGGAGCTGTTTTTT. It yields the protein CASRTSELADTGELFF.

The chain joins TRBV5-4 to TRBJ1-1, with 8 bases lining up with TRBD1. J gave up 5 bases and V 5 bases, and 14 bases lay outside the gene matches. Looked up from germline, CDR1 is SGHNT and CDR2 is YYREEE (reference sequence). The CDR3 spans 16 residues. The DNA of the CDR3 is TGTGCCAGCAGAAAGGCAGGGGGCGGTTCTAGGACTGAAGCTTTCTTT. Translated: CASRKAGGGSRTEAFF.

This chain links TRBV9 with TRBJ2-7; 7 bases are shared with TRBD2. V lost 6 bases and J lost 2; bases outside the gene matches: 8. The germline V gene encodes CDR1 SGDLS and CDR2 YYNGEE. This CDR3 has 14 residues. This chain's CDR3 is CASNPSGTAYEQYF. The CDR3 region has the DNA TGTGCCAGCAACCCAAGCGGGACTGCCTACGAGCAGTACTTC.

This clone was detected only once. This chain joins TRBV29-1 and TRBJ2-7, with D unclear. Trimming took 5 bases from V and 1 from J, leaving 12 bases between them. The CDR3 extends over 13 amino acids. Germline CDR1 and CDR2: SQVTM and ANQGSEA. The CDR3, as DNA: TGCAGCGTTCTCTTATTCAGATCCTACGAGCAGTACTTC. Translating gives CSVLLFRSYEQYF.

The CDR3 DNA sequence: TGTGCCAGCAGCTTAGTTGCCGACAGGGTTAAGGCAATGAACACTGAAGCTTTCTTT. Protein sequence: CASSLVADRVKAMNTEAFF. The rearrangement links TRBV7-8 to TRBJ1-1; 7 nucleotides match TRBD1. CDR3 length equals 19 residues. Trimming cost V 1 base and J 0 bases; bases outside gene matches: 14. Germline-derived CDR1 and CDR2 are SGHVS and FQNEAQ.

The genes are TRBV10-3 and TRBJ1-6; the D is unclear. The V gene's germline CDR1 is ENHRY and CDR2 SYGVKD. V shed 7 bases and J shed 8 bases, with 15 bases lying between them. The CDR3 has 14 residues. CDR3 residues: CAITPSLSDSPLHF. CDR3 in DNA: TGTGCCATCACCCCCTCTCTATCTGATTCACCCCTCCACTTT.

The V gene is TRBV5-1, the J gene TRBJ1-2; 8 nucleotides agree with TRBD1. V lost 0 bases and J lost 7; bases outside the gene matches: 8. CDR3 length: 15 residues. Germline V CDR1 and CDR2: SGHRS, YFSETQ. The CDR3 DNA is TGCGCCAGCAGCTTGGACCCTCGGACAGGGTTTGGCTACACCTTC. Protein: CASSLDPRTGFGYTF.

This CDR3 is CASSSNGQTYNEQFF. Written as DNA, the CDR3 is TGTGCCAGCAGCTCAAACGGACAGACCTACAATGAGCAGTTCTTC. The chain combines TRBV7-2 with TRBJ2-1, with D perhaps TRBD1 (6 bases). V dropped 4 bases and J dropped 2 bases, with 12 bases sitting between them. This CDR3 spans 15 amino acids. From germline, CDR1 is SGHTA and CDR2 FQGNSA.

The chain is built from TRBV19 and TRBJ2-3; 11 positions agree with TRBD2. The ends lost 5 bases at V and 6 bases at J; junction bases unmatched: 16. The germline gives CDR1 LNHDA, CDR2 SQIVND (reference sequence). This CDR3 has 18 amino acids. The CDR3 protein is CASSPRGLAGGIRDTQYF. In nucleotides, the CDR3 is TGTGCCAGTAGTCCGAGGGGGCTAGCGGGGGGCATTCGGGATACGCAGTATTTT.

This chain links TRBV13 with TRBJ2-3; D is perhaps TRBD1 (5 bases). Trimming stripped 5 bases from V and 3 bases from J, with 12 bases between. Germline assignment: CDR1 PRHDT and CDR2 FYEKMQ (reference sequence). There are 14 residues in the CDR3. This chain's CDR3 is CASSAWQGTDTQYF. DNA for the CDR3: TGTGCCAGCAGCGCGTGGCAGGGTACAGATACGCAGTATTTT.

V usage is TRBV19 and J usage is TRBJ1-4; TRBD1 agrees at 9 bases. The CDR3 sequence is 15 residues long. V lost 7 bases, J lost 13 bases, and 16 bases stayed unmatched. The V gene's germline CDR1 is LNHDA and CDR2 SQIVND (reference sequence). The CDR3 DNA sequence: TGTGCCAGTACCTCCGCCGGGACAGGGACGACCGTACTGTTTTTT. It yields the protein CASTSAGTGTTVLFF.

V and J are TRBV18 and TRBJ2-3, with 13 positions matching TRBD2. Germline CDR1 reads KGHSH; CDR2 reads LQKENI. The CDR3 loop spans 16 amino acids. The V and J ends lost 3 bases and 3 bases, in that order; junction bases with no gene match: 3. The CDR3 loop reads CASSPRTSGGTDTQYF. In DNA, the CDR3 is TGTGCCAGCTCACCCAGGACTAGCGGGGGTACAGATACGCAGTATTTT.

The chain has TRBV6-1 and TRBJ1-2, with 8 bases matching TRBD1. CDR1 and CDR2 (germline): MNHNS, SASEGT. Trimming cost V 6 bases and J 6 bases; bases outside gene matches: 9. The CDR3 loop spans 14 amino acids. The CDR3 spells CASSQRTGLDGYTF. The CDR3 DNA is TGTGCCAGCAGCCAGAGGACAGGGTTGGATGGCTACACCTTC.

This clone has a single count. The V gene is TRBV7-8, the J gene TRBJ1-1, with TRBD1 identical over 10 bases. The V gene end was trimmed by 5 bases and the J gene end by 0 bases; junction bases not matched to a gene: 12. This CDR3 is 18 amino acids long. Germline assignment: CDR1 SGHVS and CDR2 FQNEAQ. The CDR3 DNA reads as TGTGCCAGCAGCCTAGGGAGGGGACAGGGGAGTCTGAACACTGAAGCTTTCTTT. Translated: CASSLGRGQGSLNTEAFF.

The chain recombines TRBV5-1 with TRBJ1-4; 12 bases line up with TRBD1. This CDR3 is built from 16 residues. V dropped 6 bases and J dropped 7; count of bases not matched to a gene: 10. Germline values: CDR1 SGHRS, CDR2 YFSETQ. The CDR3 spells CASTYGTGGFGEKLFF. CDR3 coding DNA: TGCGCCAGCACCTACGGGACAGGGGGCTTTGGTGAAAAACTGTTTTTT.

The CDR3: CASSQGSGGWGGYTF. In DNA form, the CDR3 reads TGTGCCAGCAGCCAAGGTTCAGGGGGCTGGGGTGGCTACACCTTC. The genes are TRBV4-2 and TRBJ1-2; 8 nucleotides match TRBD1. Germline V lookup: CDR1 LGHNA, CDR2 YNFKEQ. The V gene end was trimmed by 1 base and the J gene end by 7 bases; junction bases not matched to a gene: 8. CDR3 size: 15 residues.

The gene calls are TRBV29-1 and TRBJ1-1; 7 bases agree with TRBD1. V shed 8 bases, J shed 1 base, and the junction held 4 bases outside the gene matches. Germline values: CDR1 SQVTM, CDR2 ANQGSEA. The length of the CDR3 is 12 residues. CDR3 region: CSSHRGNTEAFF. The CDR3 nucleotides read TGCAGCTCCCACAGGGGGAACACTGAAGCTTTCTTT.

This clone has only one observation. This chain connects TRBV19 to TRBJ1-2, with 8 bases aligning to TRBD1. V trimming: 7 bases; J trimming: 0 bases; junction bases outside the gene matches: 7. This CDR3 has 15 amino acids. Germline lookup yields CDR1 LNHDA and CDR2 SQIVND (reference sequence). For the CDR3, the DNA is TGTGCCAGTATTCAGGGGGCGAGGACTAACTATGGCTACACCTTC. Amino acids: CASIQGARTNYGYTF.

The chain employs TRBV5-1 and TRBJ1-1, with D uncertain. Germline CDR1 and CDR2: SGHRS and YFSETQ. The CDR3 is made up of 15 amino acids. V was cut by 4 bases and J by 3 bases, with 16 bases left in between. CDR3 DNA: TGCGCCAGCAGCCTCCGGGTCTCGAGTGACACTGAAGCTTTCTTT. This encodes CASSLRVSSDTEAFF.

The genes are TRBV5-1 and TRBJ2-7; TRBD1 aligns across 7 bases. CDR1 SGHRS and CDR2 YFSETQ come from the germline V gene. With 4 bases clipped from V and 5 bases from J, the junction kept 6 bases outside the gene matches. This CDR3 is 13 amino acids long. The CDR3 DNA is TGCGCCAGCAGCCTGGCGACAGGGAACGAGCAGTACTTC. It yields the protein CASSLATGNEQYF.

The chain couples TRBV30 to TRBJ1-6, with a tentative D call TRBD1 (6 bases). Germline CDR1 reads GTSNPN; CDR2 reads SVGIG (reference sequence). V was cut by 1 base and J by 7 bases, with 14 bases left in between. The CDR3 is 15 residues long. The CDR3 sequence is CAWSAPGQGNSPLHF. In DNA, the CDR3 is TGTGCCTGGAGTGCCCCGGGGCAGGGGAATTCACCCCTCCACTTT. The complete variable domain, with remaining parts taken from reference TRBV30 and TRBJ1-6, reads SQTIHQWPATLVQPVGSPLSLECTVEGTSNPNLYWYRQAAGRGLQLLFYSVGIGQISSEVPQNLSASRPQDRQFILSSKKLLLSDSGFYLCAWSAPGQGNSPLHFGNGTRLTVT.

The CDR3 DNA is TGTGCCAGCAGTTTGGGCGGGAGGAGGGAGACCCAGTACTTC. This translates into CASSLGGRRETQYF. The rearrangement uses TRBV7-8 and TRBJ2-5; 8 bases map to TRBD2. V lost 6 bases to trimming and J lost 5 bases; unmatched junction nucleotides: 8. CDR3 length equals 14 residues. Germline lookup yields CDR1 SGHVS and CDR2 FQNEAQ.

CDR3 coding DNA: TGTGCCTGGGGGACAGGGTCGGATCAGCCCCAGCATTTT. This sequence encodes CAWGTGSDQPQHF. The genes are TRBV30 and TRBJ1-5, with 9 positions matching TRBD1. The CDR3 runs 13 residues. CDR1 GTSNPN and CDR2 SVGIG come from the germline V gene (reference sequence). The trim removed 5 bases at V and 5 bases at J, leaving 4 bases unmatched.

V gene TRBV27 combines with J gene TRBJ2-5; 16 nucleotides align to TRBD2. The V gene's germline CDR1 is MNHEY and CDR2 SMNVEV (reference sequence). After removal of 5 bases from V and 7 bases from J, the junction contained 7 bases not matched to a gene. The CDR3 length is 16 residues. The DNA for the CDR3 is TGTGCCAGCAGTATAGGGACTAGCGGGGGGGCCGCGACCCAGTACTTC. Protein: CASSIGTSGGAATQYF.

This CDR3 reads CASSQRGSQETQYF. The CDR3 bases are TGCGCCAGCAGCCAACGGGGTTCCCAAGAGACCCAGTACTTC. V gene TRBV4-1 combines with J gene TRBJ2-5, with D tentatively TRBD2 (5 bases). CDR1 is MGHRA and CDR2 is YSYEKL in the germline V gene. Trimming shortened V by 2 bases and J by 1 base, and 8 bases separated the two germline ends. CDR3 length equals 14 residues.

The chain uses TRBV19 and TRBJ2-5; TRBD1 might be the D (6 bases). This CDR3 comprises 13 residues. V was shortened by 8 bases and J by 1 base, with 11 bases between the two germline ends. Germline V gene sequence: CDR1 LNHDA, CDR2 SQIVND (reference sequence). In DNA, the CDR3 is TGTGCCAGTTCCGACAGGATCCAAGAGACCCAGTACTTC. It translates to CASSDRIQETQYF.

The J gene is TRBJ2-5, the V gene TRBV30; 9 bases are shared with TRBD1. Trimming took 4 bases from V and 1 from J; bases not matched to a gene: 13. The CDR3 covers 17 residues. Germline-derived CDR1 and CDR2 are GTSNPN and SVGIG (reference sequence). The CDR3 DNA sequence: TGTGCCTGGACAGGACAGGGGATCGAGCGGCCCCAAGAGACCCAGTACTTC. It translates to CAWTGQGIERPQETQYF.

The J gene is TRBJ2-1, the V gene TRBV7-2; tentatively, D is TRBD2 (5 bases). From germline, CDR1 is SGHTA and CDR2 FQGNSA. Trimming shortened V by 1 base and J by 8 bases, and 15 bases separated the two germline ends. The length of the CDR3 is 15 residues. In DNA form, the CDR3 reads TGTGCCAGCAGCTTAGGGGTGAGGGTGTTTGATGAGCAGTTCTTC. Translating gives CASSLGVRVFDEQFF.